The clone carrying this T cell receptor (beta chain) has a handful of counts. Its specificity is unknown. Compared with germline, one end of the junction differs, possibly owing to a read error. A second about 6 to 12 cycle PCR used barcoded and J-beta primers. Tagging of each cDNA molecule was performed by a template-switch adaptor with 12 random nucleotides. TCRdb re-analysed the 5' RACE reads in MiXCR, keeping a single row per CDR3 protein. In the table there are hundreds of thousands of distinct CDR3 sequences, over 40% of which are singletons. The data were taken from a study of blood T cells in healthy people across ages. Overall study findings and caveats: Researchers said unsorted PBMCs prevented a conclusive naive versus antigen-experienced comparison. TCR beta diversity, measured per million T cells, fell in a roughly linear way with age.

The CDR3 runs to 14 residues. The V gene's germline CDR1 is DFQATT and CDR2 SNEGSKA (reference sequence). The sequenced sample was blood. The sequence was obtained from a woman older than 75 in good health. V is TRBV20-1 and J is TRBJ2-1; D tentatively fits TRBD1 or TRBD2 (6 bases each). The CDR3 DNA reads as TGCAGTGCGAGAGGGGGGCTGGATTACAATGAGCAGTTCTTC. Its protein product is CSARGGLDYNEQFF.